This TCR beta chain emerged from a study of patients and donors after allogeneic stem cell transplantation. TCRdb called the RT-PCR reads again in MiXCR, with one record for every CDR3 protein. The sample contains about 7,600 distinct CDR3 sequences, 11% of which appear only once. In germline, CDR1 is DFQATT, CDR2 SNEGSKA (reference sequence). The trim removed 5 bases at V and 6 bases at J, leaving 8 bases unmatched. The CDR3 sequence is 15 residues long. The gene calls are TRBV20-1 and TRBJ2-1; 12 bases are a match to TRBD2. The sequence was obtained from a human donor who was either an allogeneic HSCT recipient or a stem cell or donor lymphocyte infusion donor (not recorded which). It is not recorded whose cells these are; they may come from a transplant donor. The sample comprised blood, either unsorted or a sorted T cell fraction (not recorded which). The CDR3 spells CSAPALAGGSNEQFF. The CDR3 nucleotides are TGCAGTGCTCCAGCCCTAGCGGGGGGGAGCAATGAGCAGTTCTTC.